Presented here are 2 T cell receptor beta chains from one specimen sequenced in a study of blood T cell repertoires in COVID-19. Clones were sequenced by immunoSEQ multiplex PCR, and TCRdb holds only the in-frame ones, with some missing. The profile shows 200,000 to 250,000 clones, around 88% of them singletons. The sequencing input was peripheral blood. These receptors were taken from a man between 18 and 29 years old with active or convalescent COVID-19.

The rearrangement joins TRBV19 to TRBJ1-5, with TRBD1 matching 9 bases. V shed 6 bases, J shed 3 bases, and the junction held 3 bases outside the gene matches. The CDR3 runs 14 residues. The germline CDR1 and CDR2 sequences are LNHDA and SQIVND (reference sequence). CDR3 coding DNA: TGTGCCAGTAGAAGGACAGGGGACAATCAGCCCCAGCATTTT. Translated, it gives CASRRTGDNQPQHF.

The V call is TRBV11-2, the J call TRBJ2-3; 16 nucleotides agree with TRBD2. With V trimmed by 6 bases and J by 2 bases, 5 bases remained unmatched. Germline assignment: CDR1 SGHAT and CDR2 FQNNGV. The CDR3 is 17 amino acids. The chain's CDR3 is CASRRGTSGRATDTQYF. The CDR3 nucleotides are TGTGCCAGCAGGAGGGGGACTAGCGGGAGGGCCACAGATACGCAGTATTTT.